The T cell receptor beta chain under discussion was sequenced for a study of T cell responses to AZD1222 COVID-19 vaccine. Study findings and constraints: The study found Spike-specific TCR breadth and depth rose after two AZD1222 doses. At study baseline, merely six AZD1222 recipients were seropositive.

As for this clone: Its antigen is undetermined.

Repertoires were generated with immunoSEQ multiplex PCR, while TCRdb's copy carries only in-frame clones and drops some. The sample has 200,000 or so clones; approximately 93% are singletons. Unmatched junction bases numbered 6, after V lost 5 bases and J lost 1 base. The CDR3 length is 15 residues. Germline V gene data show CDR1 as SGHTA and CDR2 as FQGTGA. This TCR was recovered from an adult who received the AZD1222 COVID-19 vaccine. The gene calls are TRBV7-3 and TRBJ2-7; 9 nucleotides agree with TRBD1. The input for sequencing was peripheral blood, taken 28 days after the second AZD1222 dose. CDR3 region: CASSTTGGASYEQYF. CDR3 bases: TGTGCCAGCAGCACTACAGGGGGCGCGTCCTACGAGCAGTACTTC.